A selection of T cell receptor beta chains follows, all from one sample in a study of CXCR3-negative and CXCR3-positive naive CD8 T cells. One entry per CDR3 protein, without DNA, is what TCRdb gives after re-calling the 5' RACE reads. This table lists some 66,000 distinct CDR3 sequences. Material for sequencing was naive CXCR3- CD8+ T cells from blood. Receptors originate from a human donor in good health. Some clones in this sample may be carry-over from other donors' samples. CDR3s include the opening cysteine and the closing phenylalanine or tryptophan. Fields, in order: CDR3 protein, CDR3 length, V gene, J gene.

CDR3: CASSEDNNSPLHF; length: 13; V: TRBV6-4; J: TRBJ1-6
CDR3: CASSYQTGSEQYF; length: 13; V: TRBV6-5; J: TRBJ2-7
CDR3: CASSSPRGGANNEQFF; length: 16; V: TRBV28; J: TRBJ2-1
CDR3: CASSPQDPGYEQYF; length: 14; V: TRBV4-1; J: TRBJ2-7
CDR3: CASSSQGYTEAFF; length: 13; V: TRBV13; J: TRBJ1-1
CDR3: CASSESGTGGYEQYF; length: 15; V: TRBV6-1; J: TRBJ2-7
CDR3: CASSQEGTSGRDTQYF; length: 16; V: TRBV4-2; J: TRBJ2-3
CDR3: CSARAPSGSSYEQYF; length: 15; V: TRBV20-1; J: TRBJ2-7
CDR3: CASSLGGEGYTF; length: 12; V: TRBV7-9; J: TRBJ1-2
CDR3: CSAPTGETEAFF; length: 12; V: TRBV20-1; J: TRBJ1-1
CDR3: CATSRDLRLADNEQFF; length: 16; V: TRBV15; J: TRBJ2-1
CDR3: CSVTDRLHMELFF; length: 13; V: TRBV29-1; J: TRBJ2-2
CDR3: CASSSPASAYEQYF; length: 14; V: TRBV12-3/TRBV12-4; J: TRBJ2-7
CDR3: CASSIGPGEYGYTF; length: 14; V: TRBV19; J: TRBJ1-2